The source of this T cell receptor (beta chain) is a study of blood T cell repertoires in COVID-19. The CDR3 contains 16 residues. Trimming shortened V by 3 bases and J by 2 bases, and 13 bases separated the two germline ends. CDR1 is MDHEN and CDR2 is SYDVKM in the germline V gene. The method was immunoSEQ multiplex PCR; TCRdb's version includes in-frame clones alone and lacks a portion of them. The data show approximately 310,000 clones, roughly 90% seen once. Cohort assignment relied on participant-reported clinical history. The sample taken for sequencing was PBMCs or T cells enriched from blood (not recorded which). This chain connects TRBV28 to TRBJ1-4, with a tentative D call TRBD1 (6 bases). The TCR was taken from a man aged 55 to 69 who had recovered from COVID-19. Here the CDR3 DNA reads TGTGCCAGCAGTTTCACAGGGAGTGGGACTAATGAAAAACTGTTTTTT. It encodes CASSFTGSGTNEKLFF. Complete variable domain (other parts from reference TRBV28 and TRBJ1-4): DVKVTQSSRYLVKRTGEKVFLECVQDMDHENMFWYRQDPGLGLRLIYFSYDVKMKEKGDIPEGYSVSREKKERFSLILESASTNQTSMYLCASSFTGSGTNEKLFFGSGTQLSVL.